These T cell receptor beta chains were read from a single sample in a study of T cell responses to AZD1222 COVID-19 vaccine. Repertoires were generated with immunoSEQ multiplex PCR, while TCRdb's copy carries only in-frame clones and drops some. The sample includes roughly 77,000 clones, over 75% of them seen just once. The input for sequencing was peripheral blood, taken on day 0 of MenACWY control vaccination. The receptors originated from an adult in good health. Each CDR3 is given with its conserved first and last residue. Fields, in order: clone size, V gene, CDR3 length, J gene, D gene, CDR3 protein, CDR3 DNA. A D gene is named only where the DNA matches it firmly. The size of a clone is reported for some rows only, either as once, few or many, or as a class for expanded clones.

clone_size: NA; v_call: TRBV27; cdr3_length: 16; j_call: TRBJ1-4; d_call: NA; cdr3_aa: CASSLYYSSTNEKLFF; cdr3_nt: TGTGCCAGCAGTTTATACTACAGCTCAACTAATGAAAAACTGTTTTTT
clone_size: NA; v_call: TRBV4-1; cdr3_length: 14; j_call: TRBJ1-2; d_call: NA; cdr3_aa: CASSPGGQNYGYTF; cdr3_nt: TGCGCCAGCAGCCCGGGGGGTCAAAACTATGGCTACACCTTC
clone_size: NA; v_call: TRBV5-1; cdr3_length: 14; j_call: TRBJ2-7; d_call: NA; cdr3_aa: CASSLFPGNYEQYF; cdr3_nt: TGCGCCAGCAGCTTGTTCCCGGGAAACTACGAGCAGTACTTC
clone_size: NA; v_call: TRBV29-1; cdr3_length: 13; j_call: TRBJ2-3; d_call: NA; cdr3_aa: CSVDDRATDTQYF; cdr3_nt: TGCAGCGTTGATGACAGAGCCACAGATACGCAGTATTTT
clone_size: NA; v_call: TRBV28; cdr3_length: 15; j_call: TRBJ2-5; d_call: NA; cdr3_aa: CASKNRGTLQETQYF; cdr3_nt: TGTGCCAGCAAGAACCGGGGGACCCTCCAAGAGACCCAGTACTTC
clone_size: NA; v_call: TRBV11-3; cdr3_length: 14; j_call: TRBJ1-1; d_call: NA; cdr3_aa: CASSFGRGGTEAFF; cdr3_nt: TGTGCCAGCAGCTTCGGTAGGGGAGGGACTGAAGCTTTCTTT
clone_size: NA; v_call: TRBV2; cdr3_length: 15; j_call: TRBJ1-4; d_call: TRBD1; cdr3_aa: CASSDTDRGNEKLFF; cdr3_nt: TGTGCCAGCAGTGATACCGACAGGGGAAATGAAAAACTGTTTTTT
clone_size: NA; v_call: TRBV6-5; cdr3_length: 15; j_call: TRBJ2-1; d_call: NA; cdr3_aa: CASSHGSNPYNEQFF; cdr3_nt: TGTGCCAGCAGCCACGGGTCCAACCCCTACAATGAGCAGTTCTTC
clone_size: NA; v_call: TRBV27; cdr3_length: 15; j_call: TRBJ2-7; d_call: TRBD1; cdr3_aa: CASSLGTGIIYEQYF; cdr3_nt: TGTGCCAGCAGTTTGGGGACAGGGATAATCTACGAGCAGTACTTC
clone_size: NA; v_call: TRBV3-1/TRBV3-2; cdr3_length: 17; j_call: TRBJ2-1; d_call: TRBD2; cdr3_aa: CASSQLVAGGPYNEQFF; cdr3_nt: TGTGCCAGCAGCCAATTGGTAGCGGGGGGCCCGTACAATGAGCAGTTCTTC
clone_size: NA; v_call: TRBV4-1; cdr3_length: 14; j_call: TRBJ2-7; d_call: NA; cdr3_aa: CASSQVSGAYGQYF; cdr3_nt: TGCGCCAGCAGCCAAGTCTCGGGGGCGTACGGGCAGTACTTC
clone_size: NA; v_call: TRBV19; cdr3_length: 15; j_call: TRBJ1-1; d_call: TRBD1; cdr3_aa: CASSTSGTVWTEAFF; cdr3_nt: TGTGCCAGTAGTACCTCCGGGACAGTATGGACTGAAGCTTTCTTT
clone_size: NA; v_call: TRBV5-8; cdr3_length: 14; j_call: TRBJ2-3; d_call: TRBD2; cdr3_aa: CASSLVGGADTQYF; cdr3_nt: TGTGCCAGCAGCTTAGTCGGGGGGGCAGATACGCAGTATTTT
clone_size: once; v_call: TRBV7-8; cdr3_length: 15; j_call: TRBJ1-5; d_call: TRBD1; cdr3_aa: CASSSGGRGNQPQHF; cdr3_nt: TGTGCCAGCAGCTCAGGGGGACGCGGCAATCAGCCCCAGCATTTT
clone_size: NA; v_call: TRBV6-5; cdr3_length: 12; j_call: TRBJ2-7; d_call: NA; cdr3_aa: CASSYEGGRWYF; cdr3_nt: TGTGCCAGCAGTTACGAGGGGGGGAGGTGGTACTTC
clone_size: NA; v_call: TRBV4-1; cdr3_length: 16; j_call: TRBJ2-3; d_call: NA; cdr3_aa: CASSQGVVVPTDTQYF; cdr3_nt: TGCGCCAGCAGCCAAGGGGTTGTTGTCCCCACAGATACGCAGTATTTT
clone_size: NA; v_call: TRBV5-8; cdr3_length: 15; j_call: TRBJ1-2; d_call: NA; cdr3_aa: CASSLVGLGTYGYTF; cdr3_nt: TGTGCCAGCAGCTTGGTAGGGTTGGGGACTTATGGCTACACCTTC
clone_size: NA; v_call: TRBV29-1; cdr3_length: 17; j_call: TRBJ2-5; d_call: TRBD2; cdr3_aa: CSVDGLAGGKAEETQYF; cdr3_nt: TGCAGCGTAGACGGACTAGCGGGGGGGAAGGCTGAAGAGACCCAGTACTTC
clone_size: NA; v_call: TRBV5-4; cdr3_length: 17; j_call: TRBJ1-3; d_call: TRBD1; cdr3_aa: CASSLPTPGQGQNTIYF; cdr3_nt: TGTGCCAGCAGCTTGCCGACGCCGGGACAGGGGCAAAACACCATATATTTT
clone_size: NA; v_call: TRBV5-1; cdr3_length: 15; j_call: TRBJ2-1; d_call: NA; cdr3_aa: CASSLQGSSYNEQFF; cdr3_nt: TGCGCCAGCAGCTTGCAGGGAAGCTCCTACAATGAGCAGTTCTTC
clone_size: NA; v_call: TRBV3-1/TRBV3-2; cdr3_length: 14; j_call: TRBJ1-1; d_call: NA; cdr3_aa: CASSQGSANTEAFF; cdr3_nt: TGTGCCAGCAGCCAAGGCAGTGCAAACACTGAAGCTTTCTTT
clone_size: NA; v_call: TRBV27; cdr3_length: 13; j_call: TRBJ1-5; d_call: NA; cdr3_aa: CASSLGRNQPQHF; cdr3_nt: TGTGCCAGCAGTTTAGGACGAAATCAGCCCCAGCATTTT
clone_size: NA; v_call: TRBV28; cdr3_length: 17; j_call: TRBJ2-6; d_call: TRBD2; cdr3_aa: CASNPAGLSYGANVLTF; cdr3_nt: TGTGCCAGCAATCCAGCGGGACTCTCGTACGGGGCCAACGTCCTGACTTTC
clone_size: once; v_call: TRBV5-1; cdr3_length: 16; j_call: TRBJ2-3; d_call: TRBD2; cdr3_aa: CASSPAAGGFTDTQYF; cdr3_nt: TGCGCCAGCAGCCCGGCAGCGGGGGGGTTCACAGATACGCAGTATTTT
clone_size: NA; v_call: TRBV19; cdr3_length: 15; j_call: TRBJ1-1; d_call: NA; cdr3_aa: CASSPRTALNTEAFF; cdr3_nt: TGTGCCAGTAGTCCCCGGACAGCCCTGAACACTGAAGCTTTCTTT
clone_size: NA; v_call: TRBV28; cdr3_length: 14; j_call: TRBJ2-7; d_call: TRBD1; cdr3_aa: CASSPWDRSYEQYF; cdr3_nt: TGTGCCAGCAGTCCCTGGGACAGGTCCTACGAGCAGTACTTC
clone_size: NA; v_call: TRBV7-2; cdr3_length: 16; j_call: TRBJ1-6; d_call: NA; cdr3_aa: CASSLDSSSYNSPLHF; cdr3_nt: TGTGCCAGCAGCTTAGACAGCAGCTCCTATAATTCACCCCTCCACTTT
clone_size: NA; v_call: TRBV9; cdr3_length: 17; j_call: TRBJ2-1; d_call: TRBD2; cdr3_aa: CASSVAGGGNSYNEQFF; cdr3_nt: TGTGCCAGCAGCGTAGCCGGCGGGGGGAACTCCTACAATGAGCAGTTCTTC
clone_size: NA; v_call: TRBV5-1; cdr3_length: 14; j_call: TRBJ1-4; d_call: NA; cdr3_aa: CASSLTGTDEKLFF; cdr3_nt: TGCGCCAGCAGCTTGACAGGGACGGATGAAAAACTGTTTTTT
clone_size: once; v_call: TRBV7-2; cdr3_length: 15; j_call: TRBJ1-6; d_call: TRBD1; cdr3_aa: CASSPQGVRDSPLHF; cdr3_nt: TGTGCCAGCAGCCCACAGGGGGTACGGGATTCACCCCTCCACTTT
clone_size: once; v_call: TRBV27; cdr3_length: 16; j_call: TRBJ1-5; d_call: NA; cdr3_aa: CASSDLRSDSNQPQHF; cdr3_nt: TGTGCCAGCAGTGACCTCAGGAGCGATAGCAATCAGCCCCAGCATTTT
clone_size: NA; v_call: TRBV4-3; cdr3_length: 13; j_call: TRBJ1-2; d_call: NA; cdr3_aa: CASSPRDGYGYTF; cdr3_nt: TGCGCCAGCAGCCCCCGGGACGGCTATGGCTACACCTTC
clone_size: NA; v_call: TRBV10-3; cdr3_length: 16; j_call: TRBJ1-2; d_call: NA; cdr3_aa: CAISGGGTSANYGYTF; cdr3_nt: TGTGCCATCAGTGGAGGTGGGACGTCAGCTAACTATGGCTACACCTTC
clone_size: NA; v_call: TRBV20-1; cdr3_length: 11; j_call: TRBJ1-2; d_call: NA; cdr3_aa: CSARQIDGYTF; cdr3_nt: TGCAGTGCCCGACAGATTGACGGCTACACCTTC
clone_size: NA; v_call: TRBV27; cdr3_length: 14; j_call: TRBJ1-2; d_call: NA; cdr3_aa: CASSLYRDGHGYTF; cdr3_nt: TGTGCCAGCAGTTTATACCGGGACGGACATGGCTACACCTTC
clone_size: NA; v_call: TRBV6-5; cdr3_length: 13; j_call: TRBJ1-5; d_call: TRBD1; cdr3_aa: CASDREGNQPQHF; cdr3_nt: TGTGCCAGCGACAGGGAGGGCAATCAGCCCCAGCATTTT
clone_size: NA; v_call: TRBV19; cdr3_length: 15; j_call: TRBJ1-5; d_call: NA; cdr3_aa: CASSKQGNSNQPQHF; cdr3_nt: TGTGCCAGTAGTAAACAGGGAAATAGCAATCAGCCCCAGCATTTT
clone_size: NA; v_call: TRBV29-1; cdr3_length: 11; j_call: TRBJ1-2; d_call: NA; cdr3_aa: CSVGGDHGYTF; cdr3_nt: TGCAGCGTTGGAGGGGATCATGGCTACACCTTC
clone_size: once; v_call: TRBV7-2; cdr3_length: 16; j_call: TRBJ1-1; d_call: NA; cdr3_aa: CASSLAAGRMNTEAFF; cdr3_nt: TGTGCCAGCAGCTTAGCTGCTGGGAGGATGAACACTGAAGCTTTCTTT
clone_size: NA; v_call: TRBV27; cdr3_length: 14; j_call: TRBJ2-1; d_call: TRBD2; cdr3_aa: CASRLRGAYNEQFF; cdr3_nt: TGTGCCAGTCGTCTACGGGGGGCCTACAATGAGCAGTTCTTC
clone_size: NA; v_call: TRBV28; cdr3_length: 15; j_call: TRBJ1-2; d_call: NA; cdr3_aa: CASSSRQKSTYGYTF; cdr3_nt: TGTGCCAGCAGTTCTAGACAGAAGTCTACCTATGGCTACACCTTC
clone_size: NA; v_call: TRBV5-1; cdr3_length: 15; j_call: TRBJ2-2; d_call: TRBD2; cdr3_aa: CASSAGLANTGELFF; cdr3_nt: TGCGCCAGCAGCGCGGGACTAGCGAACACCGGGGAGCTGTTTTTT
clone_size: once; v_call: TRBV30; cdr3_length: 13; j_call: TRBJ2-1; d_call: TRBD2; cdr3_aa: CAWQDLAGNEQFF; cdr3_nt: TGTGCCTGGCAAGATCTAGCGGGCAACGAGCAGTTCTTC
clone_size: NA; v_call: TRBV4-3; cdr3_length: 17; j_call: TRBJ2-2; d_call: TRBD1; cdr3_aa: CASSQDHRGPNTGELFF; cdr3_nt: TGCGCCAGCAGCCAAGATCACAGGGGCCCCAACACCGGGGAGCTGTTTTTT
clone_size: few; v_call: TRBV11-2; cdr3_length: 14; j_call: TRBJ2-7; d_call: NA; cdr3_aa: CASSYRLSYYEQYF; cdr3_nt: TGTGCCAGCAGCTACAGACTCAGTTACTACGAGCAGTACTTC
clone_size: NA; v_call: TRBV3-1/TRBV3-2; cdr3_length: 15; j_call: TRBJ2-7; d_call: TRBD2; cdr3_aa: CASSLNSGGAYEQYF; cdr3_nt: TGTGCCAGCAGCCTGAATAGCGGGGGGGCCTACGAGCAGTACTTC
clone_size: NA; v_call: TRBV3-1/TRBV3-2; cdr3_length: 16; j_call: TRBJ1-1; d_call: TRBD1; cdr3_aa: CASSPAPGQGATEAFF; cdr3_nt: TGTGCCAGCAGCCCCGCCCCGGGACAGGGGGCAACTGAAGCTTTCTTT
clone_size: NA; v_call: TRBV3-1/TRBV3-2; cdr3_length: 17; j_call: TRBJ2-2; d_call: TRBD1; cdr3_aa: CASSLPRTGGGTGELFF; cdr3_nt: TGTGCCAGCAGCCTGCCTCGGACAGGGGGGGGTACCGGGGAGCTGTTTTTT
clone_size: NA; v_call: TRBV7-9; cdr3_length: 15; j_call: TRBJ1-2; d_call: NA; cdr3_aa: CASSLVTGQSYGYTF; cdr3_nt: TGTGCCAGCAGCTTAGTAACAGGACAGTCCTATGGCTACACCTTC
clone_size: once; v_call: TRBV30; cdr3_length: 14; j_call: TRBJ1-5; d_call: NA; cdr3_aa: CAWSPWGSNQPQHF; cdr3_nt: TGTGCCTGGAGCCCCTGGGGTAGCAATCAGCCCCAGCATTTT
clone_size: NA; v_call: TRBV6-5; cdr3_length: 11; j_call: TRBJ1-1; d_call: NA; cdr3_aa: CASRTLTEAFF; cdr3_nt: TGTGCCAGCAGGACCCTTACTGAAGCTTTCTTT
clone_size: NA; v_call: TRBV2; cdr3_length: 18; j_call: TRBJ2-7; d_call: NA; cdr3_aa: CASSALTQGRFGSYEQYF; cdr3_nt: TGTGCCAGCAGTGCTCTTACCCAGGGGAGATTTGGCTCCTACGAGCAGTACTTC
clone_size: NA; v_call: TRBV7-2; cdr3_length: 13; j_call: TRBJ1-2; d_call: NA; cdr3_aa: CASSLRREGGYTF; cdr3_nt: TGTGCCAGCAGCTTAAGAAGGGAGGGTGGCTACACCTTC
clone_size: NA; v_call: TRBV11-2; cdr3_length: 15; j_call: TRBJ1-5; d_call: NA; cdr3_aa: CASSLGHHSNQPQHF; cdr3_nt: TGTGCCAGCAGCTTAGGCCACCATAGCAATCAGCCCCAGCATTTT
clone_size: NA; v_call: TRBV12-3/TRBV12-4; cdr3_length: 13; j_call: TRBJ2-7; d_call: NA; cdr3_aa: CASSFDRSYEQYF; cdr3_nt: TGTGCCAGCAGTTTCGACAGGTCCTACGAGCAGTACTTC
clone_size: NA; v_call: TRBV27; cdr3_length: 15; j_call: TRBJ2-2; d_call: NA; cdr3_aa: CASSLISAGTGELFF; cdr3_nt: TGTGCCAGCAGTTTAATTAGCGCTGGCACCGGGGAGCTGTTTTTT
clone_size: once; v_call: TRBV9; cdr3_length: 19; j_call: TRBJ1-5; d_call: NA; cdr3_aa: CASSPHQPRPVYSNQPQHF; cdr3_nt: TGTGCCAGCAGCCCCCACCAGCCGAGACCAGTTTATAGCAATCAGCCCCAGCATTTT
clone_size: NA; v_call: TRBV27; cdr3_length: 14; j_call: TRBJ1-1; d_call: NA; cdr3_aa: CASRQIGDTTEAFF; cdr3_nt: TGTGCCAGCCGGCAGATCGGGGACACCACGGAAGCTTTCTTT
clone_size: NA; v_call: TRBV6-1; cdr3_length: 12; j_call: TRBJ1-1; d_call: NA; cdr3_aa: CASSDLGVEAFF; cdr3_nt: TGTGCCAGCAGTGATCTGGGGGTTGAAGCTTTCTTT
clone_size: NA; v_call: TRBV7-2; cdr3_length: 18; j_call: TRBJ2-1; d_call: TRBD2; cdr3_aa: CASSYRRTSGGEGNEQFF; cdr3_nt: TGTGCCAGCAGCTACCGGCGGACTAGCGGGGGGGAAGGCAATGAGCAGTTCTTC